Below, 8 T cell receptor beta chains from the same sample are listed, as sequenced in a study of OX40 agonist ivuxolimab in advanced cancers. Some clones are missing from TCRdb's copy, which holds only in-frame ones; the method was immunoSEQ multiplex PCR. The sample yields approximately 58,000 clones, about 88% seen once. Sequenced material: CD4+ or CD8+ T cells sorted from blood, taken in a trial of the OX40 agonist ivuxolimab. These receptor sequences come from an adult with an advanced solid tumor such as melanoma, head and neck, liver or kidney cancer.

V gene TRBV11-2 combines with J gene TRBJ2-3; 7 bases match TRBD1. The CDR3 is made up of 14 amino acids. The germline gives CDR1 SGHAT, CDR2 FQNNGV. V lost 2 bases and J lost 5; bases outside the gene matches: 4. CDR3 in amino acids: CASSLQGVLDTQYF. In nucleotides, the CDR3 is TGTGCCAGCAGCTTACAGGGGGTTTTAGATACGCAGTATTTT.

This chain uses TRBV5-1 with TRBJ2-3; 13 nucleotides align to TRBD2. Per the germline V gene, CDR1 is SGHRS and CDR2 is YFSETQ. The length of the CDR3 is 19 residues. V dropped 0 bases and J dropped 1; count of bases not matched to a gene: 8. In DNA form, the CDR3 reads TGCGCCAGCAGCTTGGCGCCGGGACTAGCGGGAAAGGGCACAGATACGCAGTATTTT. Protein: CASSLAPGLAGKGTDTQYF.

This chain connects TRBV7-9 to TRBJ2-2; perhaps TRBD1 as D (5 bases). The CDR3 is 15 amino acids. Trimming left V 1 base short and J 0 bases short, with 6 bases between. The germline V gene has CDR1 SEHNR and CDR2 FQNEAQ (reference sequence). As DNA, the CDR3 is TGTGCCAGCAGCTTAGGGACATCGAACACCGGGGAGCTGTTTTTT. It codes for CASSLGTSNTGELFF.

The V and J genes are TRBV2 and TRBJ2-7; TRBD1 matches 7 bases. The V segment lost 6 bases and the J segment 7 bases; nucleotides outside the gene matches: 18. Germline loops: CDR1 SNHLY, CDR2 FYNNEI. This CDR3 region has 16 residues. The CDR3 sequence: CASRRDRVDPLREQYF. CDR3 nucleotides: TGTGCCAGCAGGAGAGACAGGGTTGACCCCCTACGAGAGCAGTACTTC.

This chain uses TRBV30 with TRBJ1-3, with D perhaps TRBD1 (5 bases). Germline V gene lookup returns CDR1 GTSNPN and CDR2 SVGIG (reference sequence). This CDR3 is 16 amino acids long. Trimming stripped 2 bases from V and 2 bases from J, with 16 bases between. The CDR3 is CAWSLGALTAGNTIYF. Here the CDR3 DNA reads TGTGCCTGGAGTCTCGGAGCGTTGACAGCTGGAAACACCATATATTTT.

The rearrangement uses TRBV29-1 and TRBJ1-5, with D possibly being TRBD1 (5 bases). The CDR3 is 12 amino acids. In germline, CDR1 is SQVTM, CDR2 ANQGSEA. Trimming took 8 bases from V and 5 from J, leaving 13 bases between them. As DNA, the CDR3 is TGCAGCCCCCGGGACCCGCATCAGCCCCAGCATTTT. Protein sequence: CSPRDPHQPQHF. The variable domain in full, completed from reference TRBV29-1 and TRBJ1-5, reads SAVISQKPSRDICQRGTSLTIQCQVDSQVTMMFWYRQQPGQSLTLIATANQGSEATYESGFVIDKFPISRPNLTFSTLTVSNMSPEDSSIYLCSPRDPHQPQHFGDGTRLSIL.

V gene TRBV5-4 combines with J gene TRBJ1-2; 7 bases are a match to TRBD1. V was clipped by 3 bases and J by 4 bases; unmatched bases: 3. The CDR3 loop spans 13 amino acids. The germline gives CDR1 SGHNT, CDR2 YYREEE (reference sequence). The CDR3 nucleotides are TGTGCCAGCAGCTCCAGGGGGTTCTATGGCTACACCTTC. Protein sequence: CASSSRGFYGYTF.

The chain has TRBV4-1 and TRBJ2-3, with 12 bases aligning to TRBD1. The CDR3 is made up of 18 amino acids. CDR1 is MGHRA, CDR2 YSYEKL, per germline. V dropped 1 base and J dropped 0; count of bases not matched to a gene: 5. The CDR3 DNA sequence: TGCGCCAGCAGCCAAGGGGGACAGGGGGCCCATAGCACAGATACGCAGTATTTT. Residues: CASSQGGQGAHSTDTQYF.